This TCR beta chain was sequenced for a study of cytomegalovirus exposure and HLA in healthy donors. Regarding this clone: Its antigen is undetermined.

PCR involved 60 Vbeta and 13 Jbeta primers. Only in-frame clones appear in the TCRdb table, and some are missing; sequencing was by immunoSEQ multiplex PCR. The profile covers fewer than 200,000 clones, with about 88% appearing a single time and just over 2.5% taken by the ten largest. Notes on the study in general: Researchers reported in a later analysis that a missense DCLRE1C variant was tied to TCR beta V- and J-gene trimming. When presence/absence was analysed, sequencing depth was taken to be roughly uniform across donors.

Sequenced: PBMCs. The clonotype comes from a man aged 30 to 39 in good health and CMV-seropositive.

The chain's CDR3 is CASSERFLAGSSYEQYF. CDR3 in DNA: TGCGCCAGCAGTGAGCGTTTCTTGGCGGGGAGCTCCTACGAGCAGTACTTC. This rearrangement joins TRBV10-2 to TRBJ2-7; a possible D gene is TRBD2 (6 bases). This CDR3 is 17 amino acids long. The germline V and J ends were trimmed by 2 bases and 0 bases, with 17 bases remaining between them. Germline CDR1 is WSHSY and CDR2 is SAAADI.